This TCR beta chain was sequenced for a study of long-term antiretroviral therapy in people with HIV. Regarding the study as a whole: The ART regimens used between about 2003 and 2018 may be less effective than current ones. Versus controls, repertoires in people with HIV had narrower CDR3 length ranges. At every time point, clones expanded before ART dominated the repertoire. The data indicate that diversity increased after ART but remained below transplant donor controls.

Germline V lookup: CDR1 MNHEY, CDR2 SMNVEV (reference sequence). This CDR3 comprises 11 residues. V lost 7 bases, J lost 6 bases, and 8 bases lay in between. At the survey level, the v3.0 immunoSEQ assay was run. Profiling relied on immunoSEQ multiplex PCR, and the TCRdb table lists in-frame clones only, not all of them. The repertoire holds 30,000 to 35,000 clones, with 65% to 85% as singletons. As to this clone: Its specificity is not known.

The material was unsorted PBMCs, obtained 3 years after starting antiretroviral therapy. This clonotype was obtained from a man aged 45-65 years with HIV. The chain is built from TRBV27 and TRBJ2-3; either TRBD1 or TRBD2 may supply D (5 bases each). CDR3: CASTRDDTQYF. The CDR3 nucleotides read TGTGCCAGCACTCGGGACGATACGCAGTATTTT.